These T cell receptor beta chains were read from a single sample in a study of blood T cell repertoires in COVID-19. Sequencing was performed with immunoSEQ multiplex PCR; in TCRdb, only in-frame clones are kept and a portion is missing. In the table there are more than 65,000 clones, around 86% of which are singletons. The sequencing input was peripheral blood. The receptors originated from a man over 45 with active COVID-19. Each CDR3 is given with its conserved first and last residue. A D gene is named only where the DNA matches it firmly. Part of the rows lack a size; the others show once, few, many or a class for expanded clones.

TRBJ2-1	NA	TRBV7-8	17	NA	CASSSEDSRGSYNEQFF	TGTGCCAGCAGCTCCGAGGACTCCCGGGGCTCCTACAATGAGCAGTTCTTC
TRBJ1-1	NA	TRBV5-1	16	NA	CASSLAFGFGGTEAFF	TGCGCCAGCAGCTTGGCCTTTGGTTTCGGGGGCACTGAAGCTTTCTTT
TRBJ2-7	TRBD1	TRBV11-2	15	NA	CASSLIETGTYEQYF	TGTGCCAGCAGCTTAATCGAGACAGGGACCTACGAGCAGTACTTC
TRBJ2-2	NA	TRBV3-1/TRBV3-2	16	NA	CASSQLTLANTGELFF	TGTGCCAGCAGCCAACTGACTCTCGCGAACACCGGGGAGCTGTTTTTT
TRBJ1-2	TRBD1	TRBV6-5	13	NA	CASRGTGISGYTF	TGTGCCAGCAGGGGGACAGGCATCTCTGGCTACACCTTC
TRBJ1-5	NA	TRBV6-2/TRBV6-3	15	once	CASSTDPYSNQPQHF	TGTGCCAGCAGCACAGACCCCTATAGCAATCAGCCCCAGCATTTT
TRBJ2-1	NA	TRBV19	13	NA	CASSILSDNEQFF	TGTGCCAGTAGTATACTTTCCGACAATGAGCAGTTCTTC
TRBJ1-2	NA	TRBV7-9	13	NA	CASSFVGGDGYTF	TGTGCCAGCAGCTTTGTTGGGGGGGATGGCTACACCTTC
TRBJ2-1	NA	TRBV28	13	NA	CASTQGGAGEQFF	TGTGCCAGCACTCAAGGGGGGGCGGGTGAGCAGTTCTTC
TRBJ2-7	NA	TRBV6-5	11	NA	CASSKLYEQYF	TGTGCCAGCAGTAAGCTCTACGAGCAGTACTTC
TRBJ2-7	TRBD2	TRBV7-9	16	NA	CASSPVSASGSYEQYF	TGTGCCAGCAGCCCCGTTTCGGCTAGCGGATCCTACGAGCAGTACTTC
TRBJ1-6	TRBD1	TRBV4-3	15	few	CASSHSSGQNSPLHF	TGCGCCAGCAGCCATTCCTCGGGACAGAATTCACCCCTCCACTTT
TRBJ2-1	TRBD2	TRBV6-2/TRBV6-3	16	NA	CASSSTLAGDYNEQFF	TGTGCCAGCAGTTCTACACTAGCGGGAGACTACAATGAGCAGTTCTTC
TRBJ1-2	NA	TRBV4-3	15	NA	CASSQVVGSNYGYTF	TGCGCCAGCAGCCAAGTGGTCGGGTCCAACTATGGCTACACCTTC
TRBJ2-7	NA	TRBV5-1	13	NA	CASSQSPGYEQYF	TGCGCCAGCAGCCAATCCCCGGGGTACGAGCAGTACTTC
TRBJ2-1	NA	TRBV28	20	NA	CASSKIRLRQTPSSYNEQFF	TGTGCCAGCAGTAAAATACGACTTAGGCAAACCCCGAGCTCCTACAATGAGCAGTTCTTC
TRBJ2-7	TRBD1	TRBV27	12	NA	CASRTGKYEQYF	TGTGCCAGCAGGACAGGGAAATACGAGCAGTACTTC
TRBJ2-7	NA	TRBV2	10	NA	CASSAYEQYF	TGTGCCAGCTCGGCCTACGAGCAGTACTTC
TRBJ1-1	NA	TRBV30	14	NA	CAWKKDRLSPEAFF	TGTGCCTGGAAAAAAGACAGGTTGTCTCCTGAAGCTTTCTTT
TRBJ2-7	TRBD1	TRBV19	18	NA	CASSIDPVKTGGDYEQYF	TGTGCCAGTAGTATAGATCCGGTTAAGACAGGGGGCGACTACGAGCAGTACTTC
TRBJ2-2	TRBD2	TRBV3-1/TRBV3-2	13	NA	CASSGTSPGELFF	TGTGCCAGCAGCGGGACTAGCCCCGGGGAGCTGTTTTTT
TRBJ1-2	NA	TRBV7-9	14	NA	CASSQQGRYNGYTF	TGTGCCAGCAGCCAACAGGGACGATACAATGGCTACACCTTC
TRBJ2-2	NA	TRBV5-1	14	NA	CASSLEQGTGELFF	TGCGCCAGCAGCTTGGAACAGGGAACCGGGGAGCTGTTTTTT
TRBJ1-1	TRBD1	TRBV7-2	18	NA	CATKQSGGGLGPNTEAFF	TGTGCCACCAAACAGTCAGGAGGGGGCCTGGGACCTAACACTGAAGCTTTCTTT